These 28 T cell receptor beta chains came from one sample sequenced in a study of CD8 T cells in ankylosing spondylitis. TCRdb reprocessed the 5' RACE reads with MiXCR, giving one entry per CDR3 protein. The table shows around 230,000 distinct CDR3 sequences, with around 7.8% occurring only once. The sequencing sample was made of blood, either unsorted or a sorted T cell fraction (not recorded which). The receptors derive from a male donor with ankylosing spondylitis or in good health (not recorded which).

This clonotype was recorded a few times. The rearrangement uses TRBV7-2 and TRBJ2-7; a possible D gene is TRBD1 (6 bases). Germline loops: CDR1 SGHTA, CDR2 FQGNSA. This CDR3 contains 14 residues. The V gene lost 2 bases and the J gene lost 3 bases, with 11 bases spanning the gap. CDR3: CASSLQGRGYEQYF. The CDR3 nucleotides read TGTGCCAGCAGCTTACAGGGGAGAGGCTACGAGCAGTACTTC.

V usage is TRBV18 and J usage is TRBJ2-5, with unresolved D. Germline lookup yields CDR1 KGHSH and CDR2 LQKENI. The CDR3 loop spans 13 amino acids. The V gene lost 4 bases and the J gene lost 2 bases, with 8 bases spanning the gap. CDR3 nucleotides: TGTGCCAGCTCACAACCCGCTCAAGAGACCCAGTACTTC. Its protein product is CASSQPAQETQYF.

The V and J genes are TRBV7-2 and TRBJ2-1; TRBD2 is a possible D gene (5 bases). The V end lost 5 bases, the J end lost 0 bases, and 14 bases lay between the germline ends. This CDR3 has 16 residues. Germline loops: CDR1 SGHTA, CDR2 FQGNSA. CDR3 protein: CASSRERRFSYNEQFF. The CDR3 DNA sequence: TGTGCCAGCAGCCGAGAAAGGAGGTTCTCCTACAATGAGCAGTTCTTC.

With regard to this clonotype: A much bigger clone sits one base away, suggesting this may be a read error. The rearrangement joins TRBV6-2 or TRBV6-3 to TRBJ2-7; 8 bases agree with TRBD2. V gave up 2 bases and J gave up 0 bases; unmatched junction bases: 0. The CDR3 runs to 14 residues. The V gene's germline CDR1 is MNHEY and CDR2 SVGEGT. The CDR3 DNA sequence: TGTGCCAGCAGTTACGGGACTAGCTCCTACGAGCAGTACTTC. Protein sequence: CASSYGTSSYEQYF.

This clonotype was found many times. J is TRBJ1-1 and V is TRBV7-2; D remains ambiguous. Trimming removed 5 bases at V and 4 bases at J, with 17 bases between. CDR3 length: 15 amino acids. Germline assignment: CDR1 SGHTA and CDR2 FQGNSA. The CDR3 sequence is CASSPIGDLGTEAFF. The CDR3 DNA is TGTGCCAGCAGCCCCATCGGGGATTTGGGCACTGAAGCTTTCTTT.

The chain links TRBV7-9 to TRBJ1-1; the match to TRBD1 covers 7 bases. There are 15 residues in the CDR3. V lost 1 base to trimming and J lost 1 base; unmatched junction nucleotides: 3. CDR1 is SEHNR and CDR2 is FQNEAQ in the germline V gene (reference sequence). The CDR3 bases are TGTGCCAGCAGCTTAGGAGGACAGGAGAACACTGAAGCTTTCTTT. Its translation is CASSLGGQENTEAFF.

This rearrangement joins TRBV30 to TRBJ2-2, with 9 nucleotides matching TRBD1. The junction had 12 bases not matched to a gene; V was cut back by 8 bases and J by 5 bases. This CDR3 spans 15 amino acids. Per germline, CDR1 GTSNPN and CDR2 SVGIG (reference sequence). This CDR3 is CATTGGSSRTGELFF. The CDR3 region has the DNA TGTGCCACGACAGGGGGAAGCAGCAGAACCGGGGAGCTGTTTTTT.

V usage is TRBV20-1 and J usage is TRBJ1-6; 7 bases align to TRBD1. Per the germline V gene, CDR1 is DFQATT and CDR2 is SNEGSKA (reference sequence). With V trimmed by 5 bases and J by 10 bases, 8 bases remained unmatched. This CDR3 spans 13 amino acids. The CDR3 DNA sequence: TGCAGTGCTGTCCGGGACAGTCGCTCACCCCTCCACTTT. Encoded protein: CSAVRDSRSPLHF.

The gene calls are TRBV4-3 and TRBJ2-5, with 10 bases that match TRBD1. The DNA matches TRBJ2-1 better at its end, which makes the J call doubtful. This CDR3 contains 17 residues. Germline values: CDR1 LGHNA, CDR2 YSLEER. The CDR3 sequence is CASSQDPGTGAGETQFF. The DNA of the CDR3 is TGCGCCAGCAGCCAAGATCCCGGGACAGGGGCCGGGGAGACCCAGTTCTTC.

This clonotype was seen ten or more times. The chain couples TRBV5-1 to TRBJ1-1, with 8 bases fitting TRBD1. CDR3 length: 14 residues. Per the germline V gene, CDR1 is SGHRS and CDR2 is YFSETQ. The ends lost 5 bases at V and 4 bases at J; junction bases unmatched: 7. This chain's CDR3 is CASSSQGVGTEAFF. CDR3 bases: TGCGCCAGCAGTTCACAGGGGGTGGGCACTGAAGCTTTCTTT.

This clonotype was recorded many times. The chain combines TRBV14 with TRBJ1-3; TRBD1 matches at 9 bases. V trimming: 3 bases; J trimming: 0 bases; junction bases outside the gene matches: 9. Germline V lookup: CDR1 SGHDN, CDR2 FVKESK. The CDR3 has 18 residues. CDR3 nucleotide sequence: TGTGCCAGCAGCCAGTCCGGGACAGGGCCCTACTCTGGAAACACCATATATTTT. Its translation: CASSQSGTGPYSGNTIYF.

This clonotype was found many times. The V call is TRBV12-3 or TRBV12-4, the J call TRBJ2-1; 15 nucleotides agree with TRBD2. V lost 5 bases, J lost 5 bases, and 19 bases stayed unmatched. The length of the CDR3 is 21 residues. The CDR3 region has the DNA TGTGCCAGCAGTCTAAGGGTGGGGTTTGGGACTAGCGGGAGGCGAGACAATGAGCAGTTCTTC. As protein: CASSLRVGFGTSGRRDNEQFF.

This clonotype was seen many times. The chain has TRBV12-3 or TRBV12-4 and TRBJ2-5; D ambiguous. V was trimmed by 6 bases and J by 5 bases, leaving 10 bases between them. This CDR3 is built from 12 residues. The CDR3 is CASSELGETQYF. The CDR3 coding sequence is TGTGCCAGCAGCGAACTGGGGGAGACCCAGTACTTC.

The chain uses TRBV20-1 and TRBJ2-1, with 7 bases matching TRBD1. Germline CDR1 reads DFQATT; CDR2 reads SNEGSKA (reference sequence). The V gene end was trimmed by 3 bases and the J gene end by 9 bases; junction bases not matched to a gene: 8. The CDR3 totals 13 residues. Here the CDR3 reads CSASEGASGEQFF. CDR3 nucleotides: TGCAGTGCTAGCGAGGGGGCGTCGGGTGAGCAGTTCTTC.

The rearrangement uses TRBV7-6 and TRBJ1-1, with D unresolved. The germline V gene encodes CDR1 SGHVS and CDR2 FNYEAQ. V lost 8 bases to trimming and J lost 3 bases, with 13 bases between them. The CDR3 runs 13 residues. The CDR3 reads CASGSDGDTEAFF. The CDR3 coding sequence is TGTGCCAGCGGGTCGGATGGGGACACTGAAGCTTTCTTT.

Concerning this clonotype itself: A much bigger clone sits one base away, suggesting this may be a read error. This rearrangement joins TRBV3-1 to TRBJ2-3, with D uncertain. From germline, CDR1 is LGHDT and CDR2 YNNKEL (reference sequence). This CDR3 has 18 residues. V lost 10 bases, J lost 0 bases, and 26 bases lay in between. The CDR3 is CATCQEAIDSPSTDTQYF. The CDR3 bases are TGTGCCACCTGCCAAGAGGCCATTGACTCTCCTAGCACAGATACGCAGTATTTT.

This clonotype was seen repeatedly, ten times or more. The V gene is TRBV19, the J gene TRBJ2-7, with TRBD2 identical over 7 bases. This CDR3 is built from 13 residues. The J segment lost 3 bases and the V segment lost 3 bases, leaving 2 bases of the junction unmatched. Germline CDR1 LNHDA, CDR2 SQIVND (reference sequence). The CDR3 is CASSIGGSYEQYF. The CDR3 nucleotides are TGTGCCAGTAGTATCGGCGGGAGCTACGAGCAGTACTTC.

This rearrangement joins TRBV29-1 to TRBJ2-7; a weak D match, TRBD1 (5 bases). CDR3 length: 14 residues. Trimming took off 8 bases at V and 2 bases at J, with 19 bases between the two ends. Germline loops: CDR1 SQVTM, CDR2 ANQGSEA. This chain's CDR3 is CSSLPPQGPYEQYF. In DNA, the CDR3 is TGCAGCAGTCTCCCCCCGCAGGGCCCCTACGAGCAGTACTTC.

This clonotype was picked up many times. The chain joins TRBV18 to TRBJ2-7, with D possibly matching TRBD2 (7 bases). The V gene's germline CDR1 is KGHSH and CDR2 LQKENI. Trimming took off 5 bases at V and 0 bases at J, with 11 bases between the two ends. The CDR3 totals 14 residues. The CDR3 nucleotides read TGTGCCAGCTCATCCCGGGGGGCCTCCTACGAGCAGTACTTC. Translation: CASSSRGASYEQYF.

This clonotype was picked up many times. This chain joins TRBV30 and TRBJ2-2; TRBD2 might be the D (5 bases). Germline values: CDR1 GTSNPN, CDR2 SVGIG (reference sequence). Trimming stripped 2 bases from V and 7 bases from J, with 5 bases between. The CDR3 has 11 amino acids. In nucleotides, the CDR3 is TGTGCCTGGAGTAGCGGCGGGGAGCTGTTTTTT. This sequence encodes CAWSSGGELFF. Full variable domain (outside the CDR3, taken from reference TRBV30 and TRBJ2-2): SQTIHQWPATLVQPVGSPLSLECTVEGTSNPNLYWYRQAAGRGLQLLFYSVGIGQISSEVPQNLSASRPQDRQFILSSKKLLLSDSGFYLCAWSSGGELFFGEGSRLTVL.

V usage is TRBV7-8 and J usage is TRBJ1-1; no definite D call. Germline V gene sequence: CDR1 SGHVS, CDR2 FQNEAQ. This CDR3 spans 12 amino acids. Trimming stripped 5 bases from V and 7 bases from J, with 11 bases between. The CDR3 here is CASSNPTGEAFF. For the CDR3, the DNA is TGTGCCAGCAGCAACCCAACCGGTGAAGCTTTCTTT.

This clonotype showed up many times. This chain links TRBV25-1 with TRBJ1-4; D is perhaps TRBD1 (5 bases). The CDR3 loop spans 15 amino acids. Trimming cost V 1 base and J 7 bases, with 13 bases left between them. The germline V gene encodes CDR1 MGHDK and CDR2 SYGVNS. CDR3 nucleotide sequence: TGTGCCAGCAGTGAATTCGGGGGAGGCTCTGAAAAACTGTTTTTT. Residues: CASSEFGGGSEKLFF.

This clonotype was found many times. The genes are TRBV7-2 and TRBJ1-5; D may be TRBD1 (5 bases). This CDR3 spans 14 amino acids. The germline V and J ends were trimmed by 5 bases and 7 bases, with 15 bases remaining between them. Germline CDR1 SGHTA, CDR2 FQGNSA. The CDR3 DNA is TGTGCCAGCAGCCCCTCGGGACCTGGACAGCCCCAGCATTTT. Translating it yields CASSPSGPGQPQHF. The whole variable domain, filled in from reference TRBV7-2 and TRBJ1-5, reads GAGVSQSPSNKVTEKGKDVELRCDPISGHTALYWYRQSLGQGLEFLIYFQGNSAPDKSGLPSDRFSAERTGGSVSTLTIQRTQQEDSAVYLCASSPSGPGQPQHFGDGTRLSIL.

As to this clonotype: A much larger clonotype is one base distant, so this may be a read error. The chain is built from TRBV9 and TRBJ2-2, with 8 bases aligning to TRBD2. Germline lookup yields CDR1 SGDLS and CDR2 YYNGEE. The CDR3 has 15 amino acids. CDR3: CAGSVSGGAPGELFF. Here the CDR3 DNA reads TGTGCCGGCAGCGTTTCCGGGGGGGCGCCCGGGGAGCTGTTTTTT.

This rearrangement joins TRBV7-8 to TRBJ2-5; TRBD1 agrees at 7 bases. Per the germline V gene, CDR1 is SGHVS and CDR2 is FQNEAQ. The CDR3 spans 16 residues. J lost 3 bases, V lost 5 bases, and 12 bases had no gene match. The CDR3 reads CASSPSSSQGEETQYF. CDR3 coding DNA: TGTGCCAGCAGCCCGTCCAGCAGTCAGGGGGAAGAGACCCAGTACTTC.

This clonotype was counted ten times or more. The chain combines TRBV29-1 with TRBJ2-1; TRBD1 is a possible D gene (5 bases). CDR3 length: 16 amino acids. The germline V gene encodes CDR1 SQVTM and CDR2 ANQGSEA. Deletions cut 3 bases from V and 0 bases from J, with 15 bases between. This chain's CDR3 is CSVEGLGHVSYNEQFF. CDR3 in DNA: TGCAGCGTTGAGGGGTTGGGGCATGTCTCCTACAATGAGCAGTTCTTC.

At least ten counts were recorded for this clonotype. For the CDR3, the DNA is TGTGCCAGCAGCGTTGGAACGGGGACCTACGAGCAGTACTTC. Protein product: CASSVGTGTYEQYF. The chain carries TRBV9 and TRBJ2-7, with D maybe TRBD2 (5 bases). V was clipped by 2 bases and J by 2 bases, with 11 bases between them. The length of the CDR3 is 14 residues. Germline assignment: CDR1 SGDLS and CDR2 YYNGEE.

The rearrangement links TRBV9 to TRBJ1-6, with 7 bases fitting TRBD1. Germline V CDR1 and CDR2: SGDLS, YYNGEE. This CDR3 is 15 amino acids long. V gave up 0 bases and J gave up 10 bases; unmatched junction bases: 7. The CDR3 reads CASSVVGQGGSPLHF. The DNA of the CDR3 is TGTGCCAGCAGCGTAGTTGGGCAGGGGGGCTCACCCCTCCACTTT. The entire variable domain, with the rest obtained from reference TRBV9 and TRBJ1-6, is as follows: DSGVTQTPKHLITATGQRVTLRCSPRSGDLSVYWYQQSLDQGLQFLIQYYNGEERAKGNILERFSAQQFPDLHSELNLSSLELGDSALYFCASSVVGQGGSPLHFGNGTRLTVT.